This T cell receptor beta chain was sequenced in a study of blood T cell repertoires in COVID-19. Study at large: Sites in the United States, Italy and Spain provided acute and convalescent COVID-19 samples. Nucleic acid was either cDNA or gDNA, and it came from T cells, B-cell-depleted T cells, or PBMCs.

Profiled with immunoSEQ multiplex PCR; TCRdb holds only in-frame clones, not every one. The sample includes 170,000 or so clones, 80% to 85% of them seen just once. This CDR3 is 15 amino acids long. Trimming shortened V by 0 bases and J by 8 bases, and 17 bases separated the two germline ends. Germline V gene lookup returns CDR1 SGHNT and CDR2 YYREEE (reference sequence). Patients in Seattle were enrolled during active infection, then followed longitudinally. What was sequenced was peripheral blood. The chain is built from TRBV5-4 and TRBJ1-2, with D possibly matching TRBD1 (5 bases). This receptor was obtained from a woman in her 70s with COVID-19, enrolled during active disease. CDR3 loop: CASSLARQILGGYTF. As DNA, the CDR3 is TGTGCCAGCAGCTTGGCTCGACAGATACTGGGGGGCTACACCTTC.